The 26 T cell receptor beta chains given below trace back to one sample, sequenced in a study of beta chain features in type 1 diabetes. The study reverse transcribed the entire isolated RNA, so it sequenced expressed TCRB transcripts. Here immunoSEQ multiplex PCR was the method, and the copy in TCRdb shows in-frame clones only, minus some. The repertoire holds around 340,000 clones, with around 7.6% as singletons. Sequenced: central memory CD4+ T cells from blood. Receptors originate from a woman aged 18-29 years in good health.

This clone was seen a handful of times. The V call is TRBV28, the J call TRBJ2-7, with TRBD2 matching 9 bases. The CDR3 spans 15 residues. Per germline, CDR1 MDHEN and CDR2 SYDVKM. V was pared by 7 bases and J by 3 bases, with 10 bases of the junction left unmatched. CDR3 bases: TGTGCCAGCACCCTTAGCGGGAGCCGGAACTACGAGCAGTACTTC. Protein product: CASTLSGSRNYEQYF.

Only a few counts were recorded for this clone. The chain uses TRBV10-3 and TRBJ2-1; D is ambiguous. V shed 6 bases and J shed 10 bases, with 10 bases lying between them. Germline assignment: CDR1 ENHRY and CDR2 SYGVKD. The CDR3 has 11 amino acids. CDR3 in amino acids: CAIRRSSEQFF. The CDR3 DNA reads as TGTGCCATCAGACGCTCATCCGAGCAGTTCTTC.

V gene TRBV10-3 combines with J gene TRBJ2-1, with a tentative D call TRBD2 (6 bases). CDR3 size: 15 residues. Trimming pared 6 bases from V and 2 bases from J, leaving 14 bases between. From germline, CDR1 is ENHRY and CDR2 SYGVKD. CDR3 residues: CAIRGPTRTYNEQFF. In DNA, the CDR3 is TGTGCCATCAGGGGGCCGACTAGAACCTACAATGAGCAGTTCTTC.

The chain uses TRBV5-1 and TRBJ2-7, with D possibly TRBD1 on 6 matching bases. CDR3 length equals 15 residues. The V gene's germline CDR1 is SGHRS and CDR2 YFSETQ. The V end was cut by 4 bases, the J end by 6 bases, with 20 bases between. CDR3: CASSPTGQGWSEQYF. The DNA for the CDR3 is TGCGCCAGCAGCCCCACGGGGCAGGGGTGGTCCGAGCAGTACTTC.

V gene TRBV5-6 combines with J gene TRBJ1-5; D gene ambiguous. The germline CDR1 and CDR2 sequences are SGHDT and YYEEEE. This CDR3 has 15 amino acids. Trimming took off 0 bases at V and 1 base at J, with 8 bases between the two ends. CDR3 in amino acids: CASSLVGQSNQPQHF. CDR3 nucleotides: TGTGCCAGCAGCTTGGTAGGGCAGAGCAATCAGCCCCAGCATTTT.

The chain couples TRBV2 to TRBJ2-2; 16 nucleotides align to TRBD2. The V segment lost 7 bases and the J segment 6 bases; nucleotides outside the gene matches: 8. Germline V gene lookup returns CDR1 SNHLY and CDR2 FYNNEI. CDR3 length: 17 residues. This CDR3 reads CASNPGLAGGYAGELFF. The CDR3 nucleotides are TGTGCCAGCAACCCGGGACTAGCGGGAGGGTACGCCGGGGAGCTGTTTTTT.

V usage is TRBV7-8 and J usage is TRBJ2-1, with TRBD1 matching over 7 bases. Germline CDR1 is SGHVS and CDR2 is FQNEAQ. This CDR3 contains 16 residues. Trimming took 5 bases from V and 3 from J; bases not matched to a gene: 10. CDR3 loop: CASSPFRDSLYNEQFF. The CDR3 region has the DNA TGTGCCAGCAGCCCATTCCGGGACAGTCTCTACAATGAGCAGTTCTTC.

The CDR3 region has the DNA TGTGCCAGCAGCACCCCGGTTGTCATGAACACTGAAGCTTTCTTT. Protein sequence: CASSTPVVMNTEAFF. This chain joins TRBV5-8 and TRBJ1-1; no firm D call. The CDR3 runs 15 residues. With 4 bases removed from V and 0 bases from J, the gap between germline ends came to 13 bases. Germline values: CDR1 SGHTS, CDR2 YDEGEE.

This clone was seen a few times. The sample has other DNA sequences that encode this CDR3 too. The V and J genes are TRBV20-1 and TRBJ1-1; the D is unclear. In germline, CDR1 is DFQATT, CDR2 SNEGSKA (reference sequence). The CDR3 has 11 residues. CDR3 loop: CSAWLNTEAFF. CDR3 DNA: TGCAGCGCTTGGCTGAACACTGAAGCTTTCTTT.

This clone was seen a few times. The rearrangement uses TRBV28 and TRBJ2-2, with 7 bases matching TRBD1. There are 16 residues in the CDR3. Germline-derived CDR1 and CDR2 are MDHEN and SYDVKM. V was clipped by 7 bases and J by 0 bases; unmatched bases: 8. The CDR3 nucleotides read TGTGCCAGCACCCCTTGGGGGACAGCGAACACCGGGGAGCTGTTTTTT. Translating gives CASTPWGTANTGELFF. Together with reference TRBV28 and TRBJ2-2, the CDR3 gives the full variable domain: DVKVTQSSRYLVKRTGEKVFLECVQDMDHENMFWYRQDPGLGLRLIYFSYDVKMKEKGDIPEGYSVSREKKERFSLILESASTNQTSMYLCASTPWGTANTGELFFGEGSRLTVL.

This sequence joins TRBV28 and TRBJ1-4, with a tentative D call TRBD1 (6 bases). V was shortened by 4 bases and J by 5 bases, with 14 bases between the two germline ends. Germline V lookup: CDR1 MDHEN, CDR2 SYDVKM. This CDR3 contains 15 residues. This CDR3 is CASSYPQQGNEKLFF. For the CDR3, the DNA is TGTGCCAGCAGTTACCCTCAACAGGGAAATGAAAAACTGTTTTTT.

The chain employs TRBV27 and TRBJ1-4; a weak D match, TRBD1 (5 bases). This CDR3 spans 13 amino acids. V was pared by 11 bases and J by 7 bases, with 17 bases between. CDR1 is MNHEY, CDR2 SMNVEV, per germline (reference sequence). The CDR3 sequence is CAQTREAFEKLFF. CDR3 bases: TGTGCCCAGACCAGGGAAGCATTTGAAAAACTGTTTTTT.

This clone appeared a few times. The J gene is TRBJ1-2, the V gene TRBV5-1; the D is unclear. This CDR3 is built from 14 residues. Per the germline V gene, CDR1 is SGHRS and CDR2 is YFSETQ. Trimming shortened V by 3 bases and J by 7 bases, and 16 bases separated the two germline ends. DNA for the CDR3: TGCGCCAGCAGCTCCGGGCTGGAGGCAAGTGGCTACACCTTC. Residues: CASSSGLEASGYTF. The whole variable domain, filled in from reference TRBV5-1 and TRBJ1-2, reads KAGVTQTPRYLIKTRGQQVTLSCSPISGHRSVSWYQQTPGQGLQFLFEYFSETQRNKGNFPGRFSGRQFSNSRSEMNVSTLELGDSALYLCASSSGLEASGYTFGSGTRLTVV.

This clone has just a few counts. The chain joins TRBV5-1 to TRBJ1-2; 7 positions agree with TRBD1. The CDR3 consists of 14 residues. The germline CDR1 and CDR2 sequences are SGHRS and YFSETQ. Trimming cost V 3 bases and J 7 bases; bases outside gene matches: 9. CDR3 region: CASSSGQRGGGYTF. The DNA for the CDR3 is TGCGCCAGCAGCTCGGGACAGAGAGGGGGTGGCTACACCTTC.

This clone was seen more than once but under ten times. The rearrangement joins TRBV19 to TRBJ2-5; perhaps TRBD1 as D (6 bases). The CDR3 consists of 16 residues. Per germline, CDR1 LNHDA and CDR2 SQIVND (reference sequence). V lost 7 bases and J lost 2, with 20 bases in between. CDR3 in amino acids: CASKVAVQGGQETQYF. The CDR3 DNA reads TGTGCCAGTAAGGTGGCTGTACAGGGTGGGCAAGAGACCCAGTACTTC.

A few counts support this clone. The chain couples TRBV9 to TRBJ1-4; 7 positions match TRBD1. Germline lookup yields CDR1 SGDLS and CDR2 YYNGEE. V gave up 3 bases and J gave up 4 bases; unmatched junction bases: 9. The CDR3 has 16 amino acids. In DNA, the CDR3 is TGTGCCAGCAGCGCAGCACAGGGGACGGTTAATGAAAAACTGTTTTTT. It specifies CASSAAQGTVNEKLFF.

V is TRBV11-3 and J is TRBJ2-7; 8 nucleotides match TRBD1. The CDR3 runs to 15 residues. The V segment lost 1 base and the J segment 3 bases; nucleotides outside the gene matches: 5. Looked up from germline, CDR1 is SGHNT and CDR2 is YENEEA. This chain's CDR3 is CASSLGTGMGYEQYF. The DNA of the CDR3 is TGTGCCAGCAGCTTAGGGACAGGGATGGGCTACGAGCAGTACTTC.

This chain joins TRBV7-9 and TRBJ2-1, with 11 bases fitting TRBD1. J was trimmed by 6 bases and V by 0 bases; bases with no gene match: 7. In germline, CDR1 is SEHNR, CDR2 FQNEAQ (reference sequence). This CDR3 is 17 amino acids long. CDR3 sequence reads: CASSLARAGTGGNEQFF. In nucleotides, the CDR3 is TGTGCCAGCAGCTTAGCGAGGGCAGGGACAGGGGGCAATGAGCAGTTCTTC.

Only a few counts were recorded for this clone. The chain joins TRBV27 to TRBJ2-7; D might be TRBD1 or TRBD2, each matching 5 bases. The CDR3 runs to 14 residues. Germline-derived CDR1 and CDR2 are MNHEY and SMNVEV (reference sequence). V was pared by 4 bases and J by 0 bases, with 10 bases between. The CDR3 region has the DNA TGTGCCAGCAGTTGGGGACCTATCTCCTACGAGCAGTACTTC. This codes for CASSWGPISYEQYF.

This clone has only a few counts. The chain has TRBV28 and TRBJ2-7; D not resolved. The germline V and J ends were trimmed by 5 bases and 3 bases, with 20 bases remaining between them. Germline V gene data show CDR1 as MDHEN and CDR2 as SYDVKM. The CDR3 consists of 16 residues. The CDR3 DNA follows: TGTGCCAGCAGTCCCCCACGGTATCGGCAAGGCTACGAGCAGTACTTC. Amino acid sequence: CASSPPRYRQGYEQYF.

This clone was detected many times. Within the sample, other DNA sequences also encode this same CDR3. The genes are TRBV4-2 and TRBJ1-5; D remains ambiguous. The V end lost 0 bases, the J end lost 7 bases, and 10 bases lay between the germline ends. This CDR3 contains 14 residues. Germline V gene lookup returns CDR1 LGHNA and CDR2 YNFKEQ. CDR3 sequence: CASSQDRSNQPQHF. CDR3 DNA sequence: TGTGCCAGCAGCCAAGATCGTTCTAACCAGCCCCAGCATTTT.

This chain uses TRBV6-5 with TRBJ2-7; 11 nucleotides agree with TRBD2. Germline CDR1 reads MNHEY; CDR2 reads SVGAGI. This CDR3 comprises 15 residues. Losses at the gene ends were 6 bases for V and 5 bases for J; bases not matched to a gene: 9. The CDR3 DNA reads TGTGCCAGCAGCCCACGACTAGCGGGATACCACGAGCAGTACTTC. The encoded protein is CASSPRLAGYHEQYF.

This clone was found a few times. The chain employs TRBV7-2 and TRBJ2-5; the D gene is possibly TRBD2 (6 bases). With 4 bases removed from V and 0 bases from J, the gap between germline ends came to 15 bases. CDR1 and CDR2 from the germline V gene are SGHTA and FQGNSA. The CDR3 has 16 amino acids. CDR3 sequence reads: CASSSNSGRYQETQYF. DNA for the CDR3: TGTGCCAGCAGCTCCAATAGCGGTCGGTACCAAGAGACCCAGTACTTC.

The rearrangement joins TRBV7-3 to TRBJ2-1; D is uncertain. The CDR3 sequence is 13 residues long. Germline V gene lookup returns CDR1 SGHTA and CDR2 FQGTGA. Trimming cost V 1 base and J 6 bases, with 7 bases left between them. In nucleotides, the CDR3 is TGTGCCAGCAGCTTAAGTGGGATCAATGAGCAGTTCTTC. Protein product: CASSLSGINEQFF.

This clone was counted between two and nine times. This sequence joins TRBV9 and TRBJ1-1; the match to TRBD1 covers 7 bases. This CDR3 spans 13 amino acids. The V and J ends lost 0 bases and 7 bases, in that order; junction bases with no gene match: 3. Germline loops: CDR1 SGDLS, CDR2 YYNGEE. The CDR3 DNA sequence: TGTGCCAGCAGCGTAGTTCCAGGGGGTGAAGCTTTCTTT. Protein: CASSVVPGGEAFF.

The genes are TRBV20-1 and TRBJ2-1; D gene uncertain. The V gene lost 5 bases and the J gene lost 9 bases, with 11 bases spanning the gap. Germline assignment: CDR1 DFQATT and CDR2 SNEGSKA (reference sequence). This CDR3 spans 11 amino acids. CDR3 nucleotides: TGCAGTGCTCTCGGAACCCGTGAGCAGTTCTTC. Encoded protein: CSALGTREQFF.